Listed below are T cell receptor beta chains from one sample, sequenced in a study of cytomegalovirus exposure and HLA in healthy donors. The data were produced by immunoSEQ multiplex PCR, yet TCRdb's version contains in-frame clones alone and is incomplete. The sample lists 85,000 to 130,000 clones, over 55% occurring once. The sample was PBMCs. These TCRs come from a female donor in good health and CMV-seronegative. The conserved cysteine and the conserved F or W are not part of the CDR3 here. The order of the fields is V gene, D gene, J gene, CDR3 protein. A D gene is named only where the DNA matches it firmly.

V gene: TRBV11-3; D gene: TRBD2; J gene: TRBJ2-1; CDR3 protein: ASIPQSGRAGNEQF
V gene: TRBV10-1; D gene: TRBD2; J gene: TRBJ2-5; CDR3 protein: ASSENRERAGAQY
V gene: TRBV5-1; D gene: TRBD1; J gene: TRBJ1-1; CDR3 protein: ASSATTTGGGGAF
V gene: TRBV7-3; D gene: TRBD2; J gene: TRBJ2-7; CDR3 protein: ASSLSSGISYEQY
V gene: TRBV28; D gene: TRBD1; J gene: TRBJ2-1; CDR3 protein: ASSLQIRDSTYNEQF
V gene: TRBV10-3; D gene: .; J gene: TRBJ1-1; CDR3 protein: AISESQGGGTEAF
V gene: TRBV7-9; D gene: TRBD1; J gene: TRBJ1-1; CDR3 protein: ASSAWGQQNTEAF
V gene: TRBV6-1; D gene: TRBD2; J gene: TRBJ2-3; CDR3 protein: ASSEFRTSGTSTDTQY
V gene: TRBV11-3; D gene: TRBD2; J gene: TRBJ2-1; CDR3 protein: ASSPSGRGGEQF
V gene: TRBV6-5; D gene: TRBD2; J gene: .; CDR3 protein: ASSSAGTSGYEQY
V gene: TRBV7-3; D gene: TRBD2; J gene: TRBJ2-2; CDR3 protein: ASSPRGAGTGELF
V gene: TRBV13; D gene: TRBD1; J gene: TRBJ2-5; CDR3 protein: ASSSRTGREETQY
V gene: TRBV25-1; D gene: TRBD2; J gene: TRBJ2-1; CDR3 protein: ASSGLAGVYNEQF
V gene: TRBV6-4; D gene: .; J gene: TRBJ2-2; CDR3 protein: ASSDSWRSNTGELF
V gene: TRBV5-6; D gene: TRBD2; J gene: TRBJ2-1; CDR3 protein: ASSRGLAVGGDEQF
V gene: TRBV7-9; D gene: .; J gene: TRBJ2-1; CDR3 protein: ASSLGVEGGRHVNEQF
V gene: TRBV2; D gene: TRBD2; J gene: TRBJ2-3; CDR3 protein: ASSRGLAGGVTQY
V gene: TRBV7-7; D gene: TRBD2; J gene: TRBJ2-1; CDR3 protein: ASSFRAPLAGGWAEQF
V gene: TRBV9; D gene: .; J gene: TRBJ1-2; CDR3 protein: ASSVAAQSPLGYT
V gene: TRBV5-5; D gene: TRBD1; J gene: TRBJ1-1; CDR3 protein: ASSWEDRGLSEAF
V gene: TRBV2; D gene: TRBD2; J gene: TRBJ2-5; CDR3 protein: ASSEAGTRVQTQY
V gene: TRBV15; D gene: TRBD1; J gene: TRBJ1-1; CDR3 protein: ATRGWTGRGVKAF
V gene: TRBV28; D gene: .; J gene: TRBJ2-5; CDR3 protein: ASSLSGLHQETQY
V gene: TRBV7-9; D gene: TRBD1; J gene: TRBJ1-2; CDR3 protein: ASSLGGQGYT
V gene: TRBV9; D gene: .; J gene: TRBJ2-5; CDR3 protein: ASSPSDWQETQY
V gene: TRBV19; D gene: TRBD2; J gene: TRBJ2-1; CDR3 protein: ASSIEGTSGRGEQF
V gene: TRBV2; D gene: TRBD2; J gene: TRBJ2-5; CDR3 protein: ASSDSGLYQETQY
V gene: TRBV9; D gene: .; J gene: TRBJ2-3; CDR3 protein: ASSETGVGNTQY
V gene: TRBV6-1; D gene: .; J gene: TRBJ2-1; CDR3 protein: ASSSGPYVNEQF
V gene: TRBV5-6; D gene: .; J gene: .; CDR3 protein: ASSISSYEQY
V gene: TRBV18; D gene: .; J gene: TRBJ2-7; CDR3 protein: ASSPAGMREQY
V gene: TRBV4-1; D gene: TRBD2; J gene: TRBJ2-1; CDR3 protein: ASSHTGLAGNNEQF
V gene: TRBV2; D gene: .; J gene: TRBJ1-5; CDR3 protein: ASNGVSHQPQH
V gene: TRBV11-2; D gene: TRBD1; J gene: TRBJ1-1; CDR3 protein: ASSFDRGSNEAF
V gene: TRBV11-2; D gene: TRBD2; J gene: TRBJ2-1; CDR3 protein: ASSYTGTSRAEQF
V gene: TRBV4-3; D gene: TRBD2; J gene: TRBJ2-7; CDR3 protein: ASSQAPSGSYEQY
V gene: TRBV6-5; D gene: .; J gene: TRBJ2-7; CDR3 protein: ASSRERAHYEQY
V gene: TRBV19; D gene: .; J gene: TRBJ2-3; CDR3 protein: ASSNGLDTQY
V gene: TRBV2; D gene: TRBD1; J gene: TRBJ1-1; CDR3 protein: ASSTGGRSEAF
V gene: TRBV30; D gene: .; J gene: TRBJ1-1; CDR3 protein: AWSVRGAGTEAF
V gene: TRBV29-1; D gene: .; J gene: TRBJ2-1; CDR3 protein: SVEALVRNEQF
V gene: TRBV7-3; D gene: .; J gene: TRBJ2-2; CDR3 protein: ASSSRRDSQPGELF
V gene: TRBV11-2; D gene: .; J gene: TRBJ2-1; CDR3 protein: ASSLALGGGSSYNEQF
V gene: TRBV7-6; D gene: .; J gene: TRBJ2-1; CDR3 protein: ASGGGGMGYNEQF
V gene: TRBV19; D gene: TRBD1; J gene: TRBJ2-6; CDR3 protein: ASKSRGQFFSGANVLT